Below are 9 T cell receptor beta chains sequenced from a single sample in a study of cytomegalovirus exposure and HLA in healthy donors. The assay was immunoSEQ multiplex PCR, and TCRdb's table has in-frame clones only and misses some. The sample includes more than 75,000 clones, about 92% seen only once; the top ten take 0.65% to 0.8%. The sequenced sample consisted of PBMCs. The receptor set was obtained from a man aged 18 to 29 in good health and CMV-seronegative.

The chain carries TRBV2 and TRBJ2-5; 7 nucleotides line up with TRBD2. Unmatched junction bases numbered 11, after V lost 8 bases and J lost 5 bases. CDR3 length: 14 amino acids. Germline CDR1 reads SNHLY; CDR2 reads FYNNEI. The DNA of the CDR3 is TGTGCCAGCTGGGGCGGGCGGGAGAGGGAGACCCAGTACTTC. Translated: CASWGGRERETQYF. Together with reference TRBV2 and TRBJ2-5, the CDR3 gives the full variable domain: EPEVTQTPSHQVTQMGQEVILRCVPISNHLYFYWYRQILGQKVEFLVSFYNNEISEKSEIFDDQFSVERPDGSNFTLKIRSTKLEDSAMYFCASWGGRERETQYFGPGTRLLVL.

The rearrangement joins TRBV19 to TRBJ1-1; a possible D gene is TRBD1 (6 bases). Trimming pared 7 bases from V and 6 bases from J, leaving 18 bases between. Germline V gene data show CDR1 as LNHDA and CDR2 as SQIVND (reference sequence). The length of the CDR3 is 14 residues. Here the CDR3 reads CASTPQGSVAEAFF. DNA of the CDR3: TGTGCCAGTACACCACAGGGCTCGGTGGCTGAAGCTTTCTTT.

The chain couples TRBV6-6 to TRBJ2-1, with 8 bases fitting TRBD1. The CDR3 sequence is 15 residues long. Germline V gives CDR1 MNHNY, CDR2 SVGAGI (reference sequence). V shed 7 bases and J 3 bases; nucleotides not matched to a gene: 8. CDR3 sequence reads: CASNLETGVYNEQFF. For the CDR3, the DNA is TGTGCCAGCAACCTTGAGACAGGGGTCTACAATGAGCAGTTCTTC.

V is TRBV29-1 and J is TRBJ2-3; D is perhaps TRBD2 (6 bases). Germline V gene lookup returns CDR1 SQVTM and CDR2 ANQGSEA. The CDR3 is 13 amino acids. The V gene lost 6 bases and the J gene lost 2 bases, with 12 bases spanning the gap. The CDR3 region is CSVERDSTDTQYF. The CDR3 bases are TGCAGCGTCGAGAGGGACTCCACAGATACGCAGTATTTT.

A single count supports this clone. The gene calls are TRBV6-5 and TRBJ2-7; D remains ambiguous. V was pared by 0 bases and J by 3 bases, with 9 bases between. The V gene's germline CDR1 is MNHEY and CDR2 SVGAGI. The CDR3 consists of 14 residues. CDR3 in DNA: TGTGCCAGCAGTTACTCCATTAACGGCTACGAGCAGTACTTC. Its protein is CASSYSINGYEQYF.

The chain employs TRBV12-5 and TRBJ2-3; TRBD1 agrees at 9 bases. The V and J ends lost 6 bases and 2 bases, in that order; junction bases with no gene match: 6. The CDR3 runs to 15 residues. CDR1 and CDR2 from the germline V gene are LGHNT and FRNRAP. CDR3: CASGPGTGSTDTQYF. CDR3 in DNA: TGTGCTAGTGGCCCCGGGACAGGGTCCACAGATACGCAGTATTTT.

This chain links TRBV5-4 with TRBJ2-7; the D is unclear. This CDR3 spans 12 amino acids. CDR1 is SGHNT and CDR2 is YYREEE in the germline V gene (reference sequence). The V and J ends lost 2 bases and 4 bases respectively, with 7 bases between them. CDR3 in amino acids: CASSFSGYEQYF. CDR3 bases: TGTGCCAGCAGCTTTTCCGGGTACGAGCAGTACTTC.

This chain's CDR3 is CASSVEQGAEAFF. Written as DNA, the CDR3 is TGTGCCAGCAGTGTAGAACAGGGGGCTGAAGCTTTCTTT. J is TRBJ1-1 and V is TRBV2; TRBD1 matches at 8 bases. The J segment lost 6 bases and the V segment lost 4 bases, leaving 4 bases of the junction unmatched. Germline values: CDR1 SNHLY, CDR2 FYNNEI. The CDR3 has 13 residues.

The J gene is TRBJ2-7, the V gene TRBV29-1, with D tentatively TRBD2 (5 bases). The CDR3 has 13 amino acids. Trimming stripped 3 bases from V and 4 bases from J, with 13 bases between. Germline values: CDR1 SQVTM, CDR2 ANQGSEA. CDR3 bases: TGCAGCGTTGATGGGGTCGGGATATACGAGCAGTACTTC. Translated: CSVDGVGIYEQYF.